These T cell receptor beta chains were read from a single sample in a study of T cell responses to AZD1222 COVID-19 vaccine. Repertoires were generated with immunoSEQ multiplex PCR, while TCRdb's copy carries only in-frame clones and drops some. The repertoire holds about 70,000 clones, with 80% to 90% as singletons. The sequencing used peripheral blood, collected 28 days after the second AZD1222 dose. These receptors all come from an adult who received the AZD1222 COVID-19 vaccine. Both conserved end residues are part of each CDR3. D genes are given only for firm matches.

V gene	J gene	D gene	CDR3 length	CDR3 protein	CDR3 DNA
TRBV7-2	TRBJ2-2	TRBD1	15	CASSRTGSRSGELFF	TGTGCCAGCAGCCGGACAGGGTCAAGATCCGGGGAGCTGTTTTTT
TRBV2	TRBJ1-4	.	14	CASRSGSSVEKLFF	TGTGCCAGCAGATCAGGGTCCTCCGTCGAAAAACTGTTTTTT
TRBV10-3	TRBJ1-5	TRBD1	15	CAIRADREVHQPQHF	TGTGCCATCAGAGCCGACAGGGAAGTCCACCAGCCCCAGCATTTT
TRBV6-5	TRBJ2-6	.	15	CASGKGSAGANVLTF	TGTGCCAGCGGCAAGGGGTCGGCTGGGGCCAACGTCCTGACTTTC
TRBV9	TRBJ2-7	.	16	CASSVDAGQTGYEQYF	TGTGCCAGCAGCGTAGACGCTGGTCAGACTGGCTACGAGCAGTACTTC
TRBV12-5	TRBJ2-3	.	16	CASGLVLGGSTDTQYF	TGTGCTAGTGGTTTGGTACTCGGCGGGAGCACAGATACGCAGTATTTT
TRBV28	TRBJ2-5	TRBD1	14	CASSPQGAGETQYF	TGTGCCAGCAGTCCTCAGGGGGCAGGGGAGACCCAGTACTTC
TRBV28	TRBJ2-1	TRBD2	14	CASRTSGGAGEQFF	TGTGCCAGCAGGACTAGCGGGGGGGCAGGTGAGCAGTTCTTC
TRBV9	TRBJ1-2	.	14	CASSLATGNYGYTF	TGTGCCAGCAGCTTGGCGACGGGTAACTATGGCTACACCTTC
TRBV3-1/TRBV3-2	TRBJ1-2	.	17	CASSHPGTAFSGYGYTF	TGTGCCAGCAGCCATCCCGGGACCGCGTTTTCGGGCTATGGCTACACCTTC